This TCR beta chain came from a study of regulatory T cells in long-lasting Graves disease (dated by TCRdb to the early 2020s). As for the study more broadly: Antithyroid drugs had been taken for less than 3 months by newly diagnosed Graves' disease patients. Persistent Graves' disease patients were compared with newly diagnosed Graves' disease patients by peripheral blood TCR sequencing and RNA sequencing. The study took place in China and was registered as a clinical trial. A total of about 33 samples were covered by TCR sequencing, comprising some 13 persistent and around 20 newly diagnosed Graves' disease patients. The full study reports these points: Sequencing and analysis were restricted to the TCR beta chain. A larger number of public clonotypes was shared among persistent patients (around 2,700) than among newly diagnosed patients (approximately 930). Persistent Graves' disease patients showed lower TCR Shannon entropy and fewer highly expanded clones than newly diagnosed patients, suggesting clonal expansion. As a limitation, the authors acknowledged that the small sample size may reduce accuracy. Persistent disease showed preferential use of TRBV28, TRBJ1-2 and TRBJ2-5, whereas newly diagnosed disease favored TRBV20-1 and TRBJ2-1. Peripheral blood alone was examined, since thyroid tissue, which constituted the primary lesion, could not be accessed.

The time point label corresponds to: newly diagnosed GD, antithyroid drugs for less than 3 months. RNA was extracted from PBMCs in TRIzol for both TCR sequencing and RNA sequencing. The diagnosis of Graves' disease was made according to American Thyroid Association guidelines. Patients were recruited from an endocrinology department in Xi'an, China. Each patient gave 7.5 to 10 milliliters of peripheral blood, collected in an EDTA anticoagulant tube. Ficoll Paque Plus density gradient separation was used to isolate PBMCs, and no additional T cell sorting was done. An Agilent 2100 Bioanalyzer and agarose gel were used to check RNA quality, and a NanoDrop 2000 was used to measure RNA concentration. This clonotype was seen ten or more times. Its binding antigen is unknown. Nothing much larger sits one base from this clone, and base qualities are not available. Library creation used multiplex PCR. Sequencer: Illumina HiSeq 4000. TCR beta libraries were built with iRepertoire HTBI primers and Arm-PCR amplification of CDR3 regions. PCR products were gel purified before sequencing. Per the authors' processing: A total of 62 TRBV and 14 TRBJ segments were identified across samples and were used for gene usage analysis of CDR3 amino acid clonotypes. COPE and FqMerger were used to merge the filtered high-quality paired reads into contigs. BLAST was used to align contigs to IMGT TRBV, TRBD and TRBJ reference genes, and CDR3 was defined according to IMGT. Any clonotype with a frequency above 0.1% was counted as a highly expanded clone. Repertoire diversity was measured by Shannon entropy, and V-J evenness by the Gini coefficient. Public clonotypes were defined as clonotypes shared by more than one individual. TCRdb trimmed the raw reads at Q25, called clones with MiXCR and kept productive beta chains. Each CDR3 protein appears once, grouped with its most common genes and DNA. Here the V and J calls rest on TCRdb's processing, not on the authors' analysis. The sample table lists some 450,000 distinct CDR3 sequences, about 17% of them with a count of one. The ten most abundant clones make up 9.5% to 12% of the sample.

From V the trimming removes 4 bases and from J it removes 4 bases, while the gene matches leave 9 bases of the junction unaccounted for. Measured from the cysteine to the phenylalanine, the CDR3 is 15 residues long. The retained sequence is limited to the CDR3, 45 bases, with the frame set at the first base. The germline V gene gives CDR1 as MNHEY and CDR2 as SVGEGT. This sample was also put to use in a study of T cells in Graves' hyperthyroidism and ophthalmopathy. As that second paper reports: Graves' hyperthyroidism was defined as stable when no progression to ophthalmopathy occurred over 18 months of follow-up. The hyperthyroidism patients were between 18 and 65 years old and newly diagnosed, with a disease duration of less than 2 months. Patients with uncontrolled infections, other autoimmune diseases, pregnancy or lactation were excluded. Clinical symptoms, serum thyroxine and TRAb, thyroid ultrasound, and orbital computed tomography formed the basis for the diagnoses. A first-round RT-PCR of the TCR CDR3 used the HTBI primer set with the Qiagen OneStep RT-PCR kit. Most expanded thyroid clonotypes (frequency above 0.001) were also detected in blood, suggesting blood repertoires may reflect thyroid immune responses. A 13 V-J signature model separated ophthalmopathy from stable hyperthyroidism, with 87.88% sensitivity and just under 84% specificity in cross-validation and 80%/75% in testing. In validation, the model predicted progression to ophthalmopathy with about 71% sensitivity and 72% to 75% specificity, a median of roughly seven months before onset. A discovery cohort of about a hundred patients, roughly 40 with Graves' ophthalmopathy and 55 to 60 with stable Graves' hyperthyroidism, was used to find distinguishing TCR V-J signatures. Whether ophthalmopathy could be predicted prospectively was tested in an independent validation cohort made up of roughly 19 hyperthyroidism patients plus 17 patients who later progressed to ophthalmopathy. For training and testing, the approximately 97 patients in the discovery cohort were randomly divided in a 7:3 ratio. In addition, the study compared T-cell repertoires in thyroid tissue and in blood from roughly six Graves' hyperthyroidism patients. After blood sampling, hyperthyroidism patients were treated with methimazole at a starting dose of 30 mg daily, and ophthalmopathy patients were treated with high-dose intravenous methylprednisolone. A second multiplex PCR round built the libraries, followed by size selection and purification. Paired-end sequencing of the libraries was performed with 100 bp reads on an Illumina HiSeq2000. SOAPnuke was used to process the raw data, with reads discarded if the reads contained adapters or uncalled bases, had a mean Phred below 15, or lacked an exact constant-primer or identifier match. COPE v1.2.5 was used to merge high-quality paired reads, and clonotypes were defined as unique nucleotide sequences. MiTCR v1.1 was used to align the clonotypes against IMGT TRBV, TRBD and TRBJ reference segments. The analysis included only V-J combinations with a frequency above 0.0001, which together covered more than 98% of the repertoires. A TCS score was defined as the ratio of F50 (clonal expansion) to E x V (chaos), with BLOSUM62-based TCRdist applied between CDR3 peptides within each V-J. Welch's t-statistics and random forest reduced around 550 V-J features to fewer than 15, which were used in a naive Bayes classifier (R e1071). No statistical method was used to fix the sample size in advance, and group allocation was not hidden from the investigators. TCR Vbeta CDR3 sequencing of around 130 peripheral blood samples (roughly 43 ophthalmopathy, roughly 74 hyperthyroidism and about 17 progressor patients) is reported in the paper.

The source was peripheral blood mononuclear cells (PBMCs), collected at new diagnosis, from a patient treated with antithyroid drugs. The sequence derives from a woman in her thirties with Graves disease. Donor details come from another sample of the same person, matched by shared clones. Recombination linked TRBV6-2 or TRBV6-3 to TRBJ1-1; 7 nucleotides in the junction match TRBD1. The CDR3 protein is CASSLSGTEITEAFF. The nucleotides are TGTGCCAGCAGTTTATCCGGGACAGAAATCACTGAAGCTTTCTTT.